The 20 T cell receptor beta chains below all came from one sample that was sequenced in a study of OX40 agonist ivuxolimab in advanced cancers. TCRdb keeps only in-frame clones here, not all; method: immunoSEQ multiplex PCR. The sample includes around 60,000 clones, around 90% of them seen just once. This specimen was CD4+ or CD8+ T cells sorted from blood, taken in a trial of the OX40 agonist ivuxolimab. These receptors all come from an adult with an advanced solid tumor such as melanoma, head and neck, liver or kidney cancer.

The rearrangement uses TRBV28 and TRBJ2-3, with 8 bases matching TRBD1. CDR3 length: 18 residues. J gave up 4 bases and V 5 bases, and 17 bases lay outside the gene matches. The germline V gene has CDR1 MDHEN and CDR2 SYDVKM. The CDR3 sequence is CASSPLIITGGKADTQYF. The DNA for the CDR3 is TGTGCCAGCAGTCCCTTGATTATAACAGGGGGTAAGGCAGATACGCAGTATTTT.

The genes are TRBV7-9 and TRBJ2-1; 16 nucleotides agree with TRBD2. From germline, CDR1 is SEHNR and CDR2 FQNEAQ (reference sequence). V lost 6 bases and J lost 5; bases outside the gene matches: 4. This CDR3 region has 16 residues. The CDR3 reads CASRLGLAGGNNEQFF. CDR3 coding DNA: TGTGCCAGCAGGCTGGGACTAGCGGGAGGGAACAATGAGCAGTTCTTC.

The V gene is TRBV6-1, the J gene TRBJ2-3, with a tentative D call TRBD2 (6 bases). This CDR3 contains 13 residues. CDR1 and CDR2 from the germline V gene are MNHNS and SASEGT. Between the trimmed V and J ends, which lost 5 bases and 0 bases, there was a span of 6 bases. As DNA, the CDR3 is TGTGCCAGCAGTAGCGGGAGCACAGATACGCAGTATTTT. Protein: CASSSGSTDTQYF.

The chain combines TRBV2 with TRBJ2-6, with D perhaps matching TRBD1 or TRBD2 (5 bases each). Between the trimmed V and J ends, which lost 3 bases and 0 bases, there was a span of 12 bases. CDR1 SNHLY and CDR2 FYNNEI come from the germline V gene. The CDR3 covers 17 residues. CDR3 coding DNA: TGTGCCAGCAGTGAGGGACGGGCCCCCTCTGGGGCCAACGTCCTGACTTTC. It encodes CASSEGRAPSGANVLTF. Filled out from reference TRBV2 and TRBJ2-6, the complete variable domain reads EPEVTQTPSHQVTQMGQEVILRCVPISNHLYFYWYRQILGQKVEFLVSFYNNEISEKSEIFDDQFSVERPDGSNFTLKIRSTKLEDSAMYFCASSEGRAPSGANVLTFGAGSRLTVL.

This clone was counted between two and nine times. J is TRBJ2-1 and V is TRBV4-2; D is unclear. The CDR3 loop spans 13 amino acids. Germline V gives CDR1 LGHNA, CDR2 YNFKEQ. V lost 2 bases and J 4 bases, leaving 6 bases between the germline ends. CDR3 DNA sequence: TGTGCCAGCAGCCAAACCAGTTACAATGAGCAGTTCTTC. This encodes CASSQTSYNEQFF.

The chain recombines TRBV19 with TRBJ2-5, with 14 bases identical to TRBD2. V dropped 4 bases and J dropped 5; count of bases not matched to a gene: 6. This CDR3 contains 16 residues. CDR1 LNHDA and CDR2 SQIVND come from the germline V gene (reference sequence). The CDR3: CASSTGLAGVLETQYF. CDR3 coding DNA: TGTGCCAGTAGTACGGGACTAGCGGGAGTTCTGGAGACCCAGTACTTC.

The chain joins TRBV15 to TRBJ2-7; a weak D match, TRBD1 (5 bases). Trimming shortened V by 1 base and J by 3 bases, and 16 bases separated the two germline ends. The CDR3 runs 16 residues. In germline, CDR1 is LNHNV, CDR2 YYDKDF (reference sequence). CDR3 in amino acids: CATSRGQGQVNYEQYF. In DNA form, the CDR3 reads TGTGCCACCAGCAGAGGACAAGGACAAGTAAACTACGAGCAGTACTTC.

The chain carries TRBV21-1 and TRBJ2-7; the D call in the table, TRBD2, was not verified against the DNA. TRBV21-1 is recorded as a pseudogene. The CDR3 extends over 15 amino acids. This CDR3 reads CASSKTPSGSYEQYF. In DNA, the CDR3 is TGTGCCAGCAGCAAAACTCCTAGCGGCTCCTACGAGCAGTACTTC.

J is TRBJ1-5 and V is TRBV9, with 10 bases identical to TRBD1. With V trimmed by 4 bases and J by 6 bases, 7 bases remained unmatched. CDR3 length: 15 amino acids. Germline CDR1 reads SGDLS; CDR2 reads YYNGEE. The CDR3 nucleotides read TGTGCCAGCAGCCCCGGGACAGGGGTTGCTCAGCCCCAGCATTTT. It yields the protein CASSPGTGVAQPQHF. Full variable domain (outside the CDR3, taken from reference TRBV9 and TRBJ1-5): DSGVTQTPKHLITATGQRVTLRCSPRSGDLSVYWYQQSLDQGLQFLIQYYNGEERAKGNILERFSAQQFPDLHSELNLSSLELGDSALYFCASSPGTGVAQPQHFGDGTRLSIL.

The chain links TRBV19 to TRBJ1-2; no reliable D call. V was trimmed by 5 bases and J by 6 bases, leaving 10 bases between them. The CDR3 spans 12 residues. CDR1 and CDR2 from the germline V gene are LNHDA and SQIVND (reference sequence). CDR3 DNA sequence: TGTGCCAGTAGTTCCCGCCCCGATGGCTACACCTTC. Translation gives CASSSRPDGYTF.

The chain is built from TRBV9 and TRBJ2-1, with D perhaps TRBD1 or TRBD2 (5 bases each). V was clipped by 0 bases and J by 4 bases, with 14 bases between them. Germline lookup yields CDR1 SGDLS and CDR2 YYNGEE. The CDR3 is made up of 16 amino acids. The CDR3 region has the DNA TGTGCCAGCAGCGTAGAGGCCGGGACCCCATACAATGAGCAGTTCTTC. It encodes CASSVEAGTPYNEQFF.

The DNA for the CDR3 is TGTGCCAGTAGTATAGTCGGGGGGCAATACGAGCAGTACTTC. This codes for CASSIVGGQYEQYF. The chain is built from TRBV19 and TRBJ2-5, with D perhaps matching TRBD2 (7 bases). The end of the DNA is better explained by TRBJ2-7, so the J call may be wrong. This CDR3 is built from 14 residues. CDR1 and CDR2 from the germline V gene are LNHDA and SQIVND (reference sequence).

The J gene is TRBJ2-1, the V gene TRBV28; unclear D gene. The CDR3 has 14 residues. The V end lost 6 bases, the J end lost 2 bases, and 11 bases lay between the germline ends. The germline CDR1 and CDR2 sequences are MDHEN and SYDVKM. CDR3 bases: TGTGCCAGCAGCACGTACCACACCTACAATGAGCAGTTCTTC. As protein: CASSTYHTYNEQFF.

The rearrangement links TRBV7-9 to TRBJ1-1; D is unresolved. The CDR3 covers 15 residues. CDR1 and CDR2 (germline): SEHNR, FQNEAQ (reference sequence). Trimming cost V 5 bases and J 2 bases, with 15 bases left between them. The CDR3 loop reads CASSPAGRTNTEAFF. The CDR3 bases are TGTGCCAGCAGCCCGGCTGGCAGGACTAACACTGAAGCTTTCTTT.

V and J are TRBV28 and TRBJ2-5; 8 nucleotides agree with TRBD2. The V gene end was trimmed by 10 bases and the J gene end by 4 bases; junction bases not matched to a gene: 11. The CDR3 is 14 amino acids. CDR1 is MDHEN and CDR2 is SYDVKM in the germline V gene. CDR3 loop: CATTREGLVETQYF. DNA of the CDR3: TGTGCCACCACACGGGAGGGTTTGGTAGAGACCCAGTACTTC.

DNA of the CDR3: TGTGCCAGCAGTTTATCGGATCAAGAGACCCAGTACTTC. This translates into CASSLSDQETQYF. V gene TRBV28 combines with J gene TRBJ2-5; no firm D call. The V end was cut by 1 base, the J end by 2 bases, with 5 bases between. This CDR3 spans 13 amino acids. Germline loops: CDR1 MDHEN, CDR2 SYDVKM.

This chain connects TRBV4-3 to TRBJ2-1; possibly TRBD2 for D (6 bases). Trimming removed 2 bases at V and 0 bases at J, with 14 bases between. Germline values: CDR1 LGHNA, CDR2 YSLEER. The CDR3 contains 17 residues. CDR3 sequence (DNA): TGCGCCAGCAGCCAAAAAATAGCGGAAAGCTCCTACAATGAGCAGTTCTTC. This gives the protein CASSQKIAESSYNEQFF.

With regard to this clone: This same CDR3 is encoded by further DNA sequences in the sample. V gene TRBV5-1 combines with J gene TRBJ2-3; no reliable D call. Trimming stripped 0 bases from V and 3 bases from J, with 11 bases between. Per germline, CDR1 SGHRS and CDR2 YFSETQ. The CDR3 is 15 residues long. The CDR3 loop is CASSLGPTRTDTQYF. The CDR3 nucleotides read TGCGCCAGCAGCTTGGGGCCGACGAGAACAGATACGCAGTATTTT.

This rearrangement joins TRBV6-5 to TRBJ1-5; 7 bases match TRBD1. Per the germline V gene, CDR1 is MNHEY and CDR2 is SVGAGI. After removal of 6 bases from V and 5 bases from J, the junction contained 4 bases not matched to a gene. This CDR3 is 13 amino acids long. CDR3: CASRQGFDQPQHF. The CDR3 coding sequence is TGTGCCAGCAGACAGGGGTTCGATCAGCCCCAGCATTTT.

V usage is TRBV5-6 and J usage is TRBJ2-7, with D hard to call. CDR1 is SGHDT, CDR2 YYEEEE, per germline. The CDR3 extends over 13 amino acids. Trimming took off 1 base at V and 3 bases at J, with 8 bases between the two ends. CDR3: CASSLWQDYEQYF. The DNA of the CDR3 is TGTGCCAGCAGCTTGTGGCAGGACTACGAGCAGTACTTC.